The source of this T cell receptor beta chain is a study of breast tumors, draining lymph nodes, adjacent tissues. Findings and caveats of the study: Data fit most tumor T cells coming from lymph node, expanding in tumor. That most tumor T cells come from lymph nodes remained unproven. Luminal-like breast cancer showed significantly greater tumor-nontumor repertoire similarity than basal-like breast cancer did.

The sample holds many counts of this clonotype. What it recognizes is unknown. MiXCR was run by TCRdb on the multiplex PCR reads, yielding one entry per CDR3 protein. The top ten clones hold around two fifths of a sample with about 6,600 distinct CDR3 sequences, over 40% of them seen once. The V and J ends lost 3 bases and 4 bases, in that order; junction bases with no gene match: 8. Germline V gene sequence: CDR1 LGHNT, CDR2 FRNRAP. The CDR3 loop spans 15 amino acids. The rearrangement joins TRBV12-5 to TRBJ2-7, with 8 bases lining up with TRBD2. This TCR was sampled from a female donor with breast cancer. Some clones in this sample may be carry-over from other donors' samples. The sequenced sample was tumor-adjacent breast tissue. The CDR3 here is CASGFLRGGGYEQYF. The DNA of the CDR3 is TGTGCTAGTGGTTTTTTACGGGGGGGGGGATACGAGCAGTACTTC.